The present entry profiles one T cell receptor beta chain with its context. Its antigen is as yet unknown. CDR3 length: 16 residues. CDR1 is SGHTA, CDR2 FQGNSA, per germline. Trimming removed 2 bases at V and 10 bases at J, with 21 bases between. TCRdb reprocessed the 5' RACE reads via MiXCR and lists one record per CDR3 protein. Altogether around 340,000 distinct CDR3 sequences are present, roughly 12% being singletons, with the ten largest covering around 7.2%. This sample is drawn from a study of identical twins. Only healthy Caucasians were included as donors. Study outcomes and limitations: There was an excess of low generation probability in the out-of-frame alpha sequences that twins shared. Beta out-of-frame sequences showed weaker excess twin sharing.

These sequences were also reported in another study, on yellow fever vaccine responses in identical twins.

The clonotype originates from a woman between 18 and 29 years old in good health. This sequence joins TRBV7-2 and TRBJ2-1; the D gene could be TRBD1 or TRBD2 (6 bases each). The sample taken for sequencing was CD8+ T cells sorted from blood. CDR3 DNA sequence: TGTGCCAGCAGCTTACTTCTGGGGGGCCAGCGTTTGGAGCAGTTCTTC. Its translation is CASSLLLGGQRLEQFF. Combining the CDR3 with reference TRBV7-2 and TRBJ2-1 gives the whole variable domain GAGVSQSPSNKVTEKGKDVELRCDPISGHTALYWYRQSLGQGLEFLIYFQGNSAPDKSGLPSDRFSAERTGGSVSTLTIQRTQQEDSAVYLCASSLLLGGQRLEQFFGPGTRLTVL.